The 7 T cell receptor beta chains given below trace back to one sample, sequenced in a study of blood T cell repertoires in COVID-19. Measured with immunoSEQ multiplex PCR; TCRdb has only the in-frame clones, and not every one. This table has about 89,000 clones, approximately 86% appearing once. Sample: peripheral blood. Receptor source: an elderly man with active or convalescent COVID-19.

This chain uses TRBV2 with TRBJ2-1; 9 positions match TRBD2. The CDR3 consists of 15 residues. V was clipped by 6 bases and J by 2 bases; unmatched bases: 5. Germline values: CDR1 SNHLY, CDR2 FYNNEI. The CDR3 region has the DNA TGTGCCAGCAGAGAGCGGGAGGTAGCCTACAATGAGCAGTTCTTC. It codes for CASREREVAYNEQFF. The full variable domain, completed using reference TRBV2 and TRBJ2-1, is EPEVTQTPSHQVTQMGQEVILRCVPISNHLYFYWYRQILGQKVEFLVSFYNNEISEKSEIFDDQFSVERPDGSNFTLKIRSTKLEDSAMYFCASREREVAYNEQFFGPGTRLTVL.

A few counts support this clone. V usage is TRBV6-2 or TRBV6-3 and J usage is TRBJ1-2, with 11 bases fitting TRBD1. Trimming cost V 5 bases and J 8 bases; bases outside gene matches: 10. Germline V CDR1 and CDR2: MNHEY, SVGEGT. The CDR3 is made up of 15 amino acids. CDR3 bases: TGTGCCAGCAGTCCAGGACAGGGGGCTTCGCGCGGCTACACCTTC. It specifies CASSPGQGASRGYTF.

The chain uses TRBV18 and TRBJ2-3; 13 nucleotides agree with TRBD2. From germline, CDR1 is KGHSH and CDR2 LQKENI. The CDR3 loop spans 15 amino acids. V was clipped by 3 bases and J by 6 bases; unmatched bases: 3. The CDR3, as DNA: TGTGCCAGCTCACCCACTAGCGGGAGGGATGATACGCAGTATTTT. Protein sequence: CASSPTSGRDDTQYF.

V gene TRBV30 combines with J gene TRBJ1-5, with D possibly matching TRBD1 (6 bases). The CDR3 covers 14 residues. Germline V CDR1 and CDR2: GTSNPN, SVGIG (reference sequence). Deletions cut 2 bases from V and 7 bases from J, with 15 bases between. Written as DNA, the CDR3 is TGTGCCTGGAGTACAGGGTTTGAGTTGCAGCCCCAGCATTTT. It specifies CAWSTGFELQPQHF. Variable domain in full (rest from reference TRBV30 and TRBJ1-5): SQTIHQWPATLVQPVGSPLSLECTVEGTSNPNLYWYRQAAGRGLQLLFYSVGIGQISSEVPQNLSASRPQDRQFILSSKKLLLSDSGFYLCAWSTGFELQPQHFGDGTRLSIL.

V is TRBV6-5 and J is TRBJ1-2; D is perhaps TRBD1 (5 bases). CDR3 length: 15 amino acids. Germline V gene lookup returns CDR1 MNHEY and CDR2 SVGAGI. V shed 10 bases and J shed 3 bases, with 21 bases lying between them. CDR3 in amino acids: CAIIETGRYYYGYTF. The CDR3 DNA reads as TGTGCCATCATAGAAACAGGTCGCTATTACTATGGCTACACCTTC.

This clone was counted a few times. V and J are TRBV7-3 and TRBJ2-7; TRBD1 aligns across 10 bases. The ends lost 5 bases at V and 6 bases at J; junction bases unmatched: 7. The CDR3 runs 14 residues. Germline CDR1 is SGHTA and CDR2 is FQGTGA. The CDR3 region has the DNA TGTGCCAGCAGCCCCGGGACAGGGGCGGGCGAGCAGTACTTC. It is translated as CASSPGTGAGEQYF. The full variable domain, rest sourced from reference TRBV7-3 and TRBJ2-7, is GAGVSQTPSNKVTEKGKYVELRCDPISGHTALYWYRQSLGQGPEFLIYFQGTGAADDSGLPNDRFFAVRPEGSVSTLKIQRTERGDSAVYLCASSPGTGAGEQYFGPGTRLTVT.

The CDR3 nucleotides are TGTGCCAGTAGTACTACTCCGCACGGAGATACGCAGTATTTT. Protein product: CASSTTPHGDTQYF. The chain is built from TRBV19 and TRBJ2-3; D remains unclear. The length of the CDR3 is 14 residues. Germline CDR1 and CDR2: LNHDA and SQIVND (reference sequence). V lost 4 bases to trimming and J lost 5 bases, with 13 bases between them.